The entry that follows covers one TCR beta chain sequence. Its specificity is not known. The source of the sample is a study of spatial heterogeneity in lung cancer. Study-level results: Among blood samples, ubiquitous expanded tumor TCRs appeared more at resection than at follow-up.

Time point specified: sample taken at primary tumor resection. Unsorted tumor, nontumor lung tissue or cryopreserved PBMC supplied the whole RNA. Samples were donated by 72 untreated early-stage non-small cell lung cancer patients. A unique molecular identifier was attached to every TCR cDNA molecule. TCRdb reprocessed the 5' RACE reads with MiXCR, giving one entry per CDR3 protein. The repertoire consists of about 17,000 distinct CDR3 sequences, with about 20% occurring once and the leading ten covering roughly a fifth. Sequenced here: PBMCs, sampled at surgery. The TCR originated in a female donor with early-stage non-small cell lung cancer.

DNA for the CDR3: TGTGCCAGCGTCAACCGAAATAGCGCTTCCTACAATGAGCAGTTCTTC. Translated, it gives CASVNRNSASYNEQFF. The chain uses TRBV28 and TRBJ2-1; D perhaps matches TRBD2 (5 bases). V lost 8 bases and J 1 base, leaving 18 bases between the germline ends. CDR1 MDHEN and CDR2 SYDVKM come from the germline V gene. CDR3 length equals 16 residues.